Shown below are 16 T cell receptor beta chains from a single sample sequenced in a study of cytomegalovirus exposure and HLA in healthy donors (dated by TCRdb to 2015 to 2018). The library was obtained by the immunoSEQ multiplex PCR assay. The multiplex PCR relied on a mix of 60 forward primers for TCR Vbeta segments and 13 reverse primers for TCR Jbeta segments. TCRdb re-hosts the immuneACCESS table, in-frame sequences only. Its copies lack some clones; in the studies checked, an unresolved V gene accounts for under half of them, and the cause for the rest is not known. Across this sample there are 100,000 to 150,000 clones, with about 78% seen only once. The ten top clones hold approximately 4% of the sample. The sample taken for sequencing was PBMCs. These receptors came from a middle-aged man in good health and CMV-seropositive.

The V call is TRBV19, the J call TRBJ2-1; D perhaps matches TRBD2 (5 bases). The CDR3 is 13 residues long. CDR1 is LNHDA and CDR2 is SQIVND in the germline V gene (reference sequence). V dropped 8 bases and J dropped 6 bases, with 14 bases sitting between them. The CDR3 DNA follows: TGTGCCAGTGAGGCCCCCGGAGGCAATGAGCAGTTCTTC. Translated, it gives CASEAPGGNEQFF.

The chain links TRBV19 to TRBJ2-1; 8 nucleotides line up with TRBD2. Germline V gene lookup returns CDR1 LNHDA and CDR2 SQIVND (reference sequence). Germline trimming cut 5 bases from V and 8 bases from J; bases unmatched to any gene: 8. The CDR3 length is 14 residues. The CDR3 protein is CASSPGRGADEQFF. The CDR3 DNA sequence: TGTGCCAGTAGTCCCGGGAGGGGGGCAGATGAGCAGTTCTTC.

This clone was detected only a few times. The chain is built from TRBV6-5 and TRBJ2-2; TRBD2 matches 8 bases. CDR1 is MNHEY and CDR2 is SVGAGI in the germline V gene. The CDR3 spans 14 residues. J was trimmed by 3 bases and V by 5 bases; bases with no gene match: 2. The CDR3 DNA is TGTGCCAGCAGTGACGGGGGGGACACCGGGGAGCTGTTTTTT. Its translation: CASSDGGDTGELFF.

The rearrangement links TRBV11-2 to TRBJ2-3, with a weak D call TRBD2 (5 bases). The CDR3 loop spans 16 amino acids. Germline V gene data show CDR1 as SGHAT and CDR2 as FQNNGV. Between the trimmed V and J ends, which lost 3 bases and 1 base, there was a span of 14 bases. Here the CDR3 DNA reads TGTGCCAGCAGCTTTCCGGGGAGCCTGCGCACAGATACGCAGTATTTT. This translates into CASSFPGSLRTDTQYF.

This clone came up a few times. Here the CDR3 reads CASSLLPFGSSETQYF. CDR3 nucleotide sequence: TGTGCCAGCAGCTTGTTGCCCTTCGGGAGTAGCGAGACCCAGTACTTC. The V and J genes are TRBV7-2 and TRBJ2-5; a weak D match, TRBD2 (6 bases). Per the germline V gene, CDR1 is SGHTA and CDR2 is FQGNSA. Between the trimmed V and J ends, which lost 3 bases and 5 bases, there was a span of 19 bases. CDR3 length: 16 amino acids.

This chain uses TRBV7-3 with TRBJ2-3, with TRBD1 identical over 8 bases. V was pared by 5 bases and J by 6 bases, with 7 bases of the junction left unmatched. Germline assignment: CDR1 SGHTA and CDR2 FQGTGA. The CDR3 covers 14 residues. CDR3 loop: CASSRGRTGDTQYF. The CDR3 DNA reads as TGTGCCAGCAGCCGGGGGCGGACAGGGGATACGCAGTATTTT.

The rearrangement links TRBV18 to TRBJ2-3; perhaps TRBD2 as D (5 bases). Trimming took off 3 bases at V and 4 bases at J, with 14 bases between the two ends. CDR1 is KGHSH, CDR2 LQKENI, per germline. The CDR3 is 15 residues long. CDR3: CASSPRLAKADTQYF. The CDR3 region has the DNA TGTGCCAGCTCACCCAGGCTAGCCAAAGCAGATACGCAGTATTTT.

The chain is built from TRBV9 and TRBJ1-5; D might be TRBD1 (6 bases). This CDR3 is 13 amino acids long. Trimming removed 2 bases from V and 7 bases from J, with 10 bases in between. CDR1 and CDR2 from the germline V gene are SGDLS and YYNGEE. The CDR3 bases are TGTGCCAGCAGCGTCTCCCAGGGGCAGCCCCAGCATTTT. It specifies CASSVSQGQPQHF.

The chain combines TRBV19 with TRBJ1-3; 7 bases line up with TRBD1. The germline gives CDR1 LNHDA, CDR2 SQIVND (reference sequence). CDR3 size: 16 residues. J lost 4 bases, V lost 3 bases, and 9 bases had no gene match. The CDR3 DNA follows: TGTGCCAGTAGTATTTCCCCGACAGGGAGGGGAAACACCATATATTTT. It translates to CASSISPTGRGNTIYF.

This sequence joins TRBV5-4 and TRBJ2-2; 8 nucleotides agree with TRBD1. V was pared by 3 bases and J by 2 bases, with 6 bases of the junction left unmatched. Germline CDR1 SGHNT, CDR2 YYREEE (reference sequence). The CDR3 is made up of 16 amino acids. The CDR3 DNA sequence: TGTGCCAGCAGCTACCGGACAGGGACCAACACCGGGGAGCTGTTTTTT. As protein: CASSYRTGTNTGELFF. Full variable domain (rest looked up from reference TRBV5-4 and TRBJ2-2): ETGVTQSPTHLIKTRGQQVTLRCSSQSGHNTVSWYQQALGQGPQFIFQYYREEENGRGNFPPRFSGLQFPNYSSELNVNALELDDSALYLCASSYRTGTNTGELFFGEGSRLTVL.

The chain recombines TRBV5-1 with TRBJ1-1; 9 bases agree with TRBD1. The CDR3 runs to 16 residues. V lost 3 bases and J lost 1; bases outside the gene matches: 7. In germline, CDR1 is SGHRS, CDR2 YFSETQ. CDR3 loop: CASSSTGQGGNTEAFF. For the CDR3, the DNA is TGCGCCAGCAGCTCAACGGGACAGGGTGGGAACACTGAAGCTTTCTTT.

This chain links TRBV14 with TRBJ1-1, with 7 bases fitting TRBD1. CDR1 SGHDN and CDR2 FVKESK come from the germline V gene. Losses at the gene ends were 3 bases for V and 9 bases for J; bases not matched to a gene: 7. This CDR3 is built from 13 residues. The CDR3 spells CASSHDGTAKAFF. CDR3 bases: TGTGCCAGCAGCCATGACGGGACAGCCAAAGCTTTCTTT.

The chain carries TRBV5-5 and TRBJ1-2; 8 nucleotides line up with TRBD1. The V segment lost 2 bases and the J segment 9 bases; nucleotides outside the gene matches: 9. There are 14 residues in the CDR3. CDR1 and CDR2 from the germline V gene are SGHKS and YYEKEE (reference sequence). DNA for the CDR3: TGTGCCAGCAGCTTCCCGGGACAGGCGACTAGCTACACCTTC. Its translation: CASSFPGQATSYTF.

The V and J genes are TRBV2 and TRBJ2-7, with TRBD1 identical over 8 bases. Germline V gene sequence: CDR1 SNHLY, CDR2 FYNNEI. V dropped 3 bases and J dropped 7; count of bases not matched to a gene: 11. The CDR3 covers 15 residues. CDR3 region: CASSDSGGNSGEQYF. CDR3 DNA sequence: TGTGCCAGCAGTGATTCAGGGGGCAACTCGGGAGAGCAGTACTTC. Based on the CDR3 plus reference TRBV2 and TRBJ2-7, the full variable domain is EPEVTQTPSHQVTQMGQEVILRCVPISNHLYFYWYRQILGQKVEFLVSFYNNEISEKSEIFDDQFSVERPDGSNFTLKIRSTKLEDSAMYFCASSDSGGNSGEQYFGPGTRLTVT.

The table lists this clone with a few counts. V gene TRBV9 combines with J gene TRBJ2-1; 9 positions match TRBD2. V lost 4 bases, J lost 8 bases, and 7 bases stayed unmatched. Germline CDR1 SGDLS, CDR2 YYNGEE. There are 14 residues in the CDR3. CDR3 protein: CASSSGLAVDEQFF. The CDR3 nucleotides read TGTGCCAGCAGCTCGGGACTAGCCGTCGATGAGCAGTTCTTC.

This chain connects TRBV10-3 to TRBJ2-2, with 11 bases fitting TRBD1. Germline assignment: CDR1 ENHRY and CDR2 SYGVKD. The V segment lost 5 bases and the J segment 6 bases; nucleotides outside the gene matches: 2. The CDR3 has 14 residues. The CDR3 sequence: CAISRGQGAGELFF. CDR3 bases: TGTGCCATCAGTCGGGGACAGGGGGCCGGGGAGCTGTTTTTT.